These 30 T cell receptor beta chains share one sample of origin, sequenced in a study of T cells in localized non-small cell lung cancer. Data came from immunoSEQ multiplex PCR; TCRdb stores just in-frame clones and leaves some out. This repertoire shows around 70,000 clones, roughly nine tenths found once; its top ten account for around a fifth. The specimen was peripheral blood, collected before any cancer treatment. These receptors all come from a male donor at least 60 years old with stage III squamous cell lung carcinoma.

This sequence joins TRBV6-5 and TRBJ1-4; 7 bases are shared with TRBD1. Germline loops: CDR1 MNHEY, CDR2 SVGAGI. This CDR3 is built from 14 residues. V was pared by 6 bases and J by 11 bases, with 12 bases of the junction left unmatched. Written as DNA, the CDR3 is TGTGCCAGCAGCAGGAGACAGGGAGGAGGGAAACTGTTTTTT. This codes for CASSRRQGGGKLFF.

The chain couples TRBV7-3 to TRBJ2-2; D uncertain. Between the trimmed V and J ends, which lost 5 bases and 6 bases, there was a span of 16 bases. The CDR3 is 15 residues long. Germline lookup yields CDR1 SGHTA and CDR2 FQGTGA. CDR3 region: CASSLSGSGAGELFF. The CDR3 nucleotides are TGTGCCAGCAGCCTCTCCGGTAGTGGGGCCGGGGAGCTGTTTTTT. The entire variable domain, with the rest obtained from reference TRBV7-3 and TRBJ2-2, is as follows: GAGVSQTPSNKVTEKGKYVELRCDPISGHTALYWYRQSLGQGPEFLIYFQGTGAADDSGLPNDRFFAVRPEGSVSTLKIQRTERGDSAVYLCASSLSGSGAGELFFGEGSRLTVL.

The V and J genes are TRBV5-1 and TRBJ1-5; possible D gene TRBD1, 6 bases. Germline V gene lookup returns CDR1 SGHRS and CDR2 YFSETQ. The V gene lost 1 base and the J gene lost 4 bases, with 12 bases spanning the gap. CDR3 length equals 15 residues. CDR3 residues: CASSLTGLDNQPQHF. The CDR3 region has the DNA TGCGCCAGCAGCTTGACAGGGTTGGATAATCAGCCCCAGCATTTT.

The genes are TRBV5-1 and TRBJ1-2; D is perhaps TRBD1 (5 bases). The CDR3 consists of 14 residues. V lost 0 bases, J lost 4 bases, and 10 bases lay in between. CDR1 SGHRS and CDR2 YFSETQ come from the germline V gene. CDR3 bases: TGCGCCAGCAGCTTGGATCCAGGGAGCTATGGCTACACCTTC. Its translation: CASSLDPGSYGYTF.

This sequence joins TRBV30 and TRBJ1-4; D uncertain. Trimming took 4 bases from V and 5 from J, leaving 14 bases between them. The germline V gene has CDR1 GTSNPN and CDR2 SVGIG (reference sequence). CDR3 length: 14 residues. CDR3 residues: CAWNSGKINEKLFF. CDR3 nucleotide sequence: TGTGCCTGGAATTCGGGGAAGATAAATGAAAAACTGTTTTTT.

This chain connects TRBV6-4 to TRBJ2-2, with D perhaps matching TRBD1 (6 bases). The germline V gene encodes CDR1 MRHNA and CDR2 SNTAGT. This CDR3 is 16 amino acids long. V lost 2 bases and J 3 bases, leaving 13 bases between the germline ends. This CDR3 reads CASSDPRKGDTGELFF. In DNA form, the CDR3 reads TGTGCCAGCAGTGACCCCAGGAAGGGGGACACCGGGGAGCTGTTTTTT.

This sequence joins TRBV28 and TRBJ1-5, with 7 positions matching TRBD1. Trimming at V came to 5 bases and at J to 6 bases, leaving 10 bases not matched to a gene. Per the germline V gene, CDR1 is MDHEN and CDR2 is SYDVKM. The CDR3 consists of 15 residues. This CDR3 is CASSLALTGVQPQHF. The CDR3 bases are TGTGCCAGCAGTCTCGCCCTTACAGGGGTTCAGCCCCAGCATTTT.

A single count supports this clone. This sequence joins TRBV6-5 and TRBJ2-1; D gene unclear. The CDR3 spans 11 residues. Trimming took off 11 bases at V and 4 bases at J, with 9 bases between the two ends. CDR1 MNHEY and CDR2 SVGAGI come from the germline V gene. The CDR3 DNA follows: TGTGCCGTGGACGGATACAATGAGCAGTTCTTC. It encodes CAVDGYNEQFF.

The chain recombines TRBV30 with TRBJ1-2; 8 positions match TRBD1. V lost 5 bases to trimming and J lost 8 bases; unmatched junction nucleotides: 7. CDR3 length: 12 residues. Germline lookup yields CDR1 GTSNPN and CDR2 SVGIG (reference sequence). In nucleotides, the CDR3 is TGTGCCTGGGACCGACAGGGGCGCGGCTACACCTTC. Amino acid sequence: CAWDRQGRGYTF.

The CDR3 region is CASRFDSQETQYF. CDR3 nucleotide sequence: TGTGCCAGCAGGTTCGACTCTCAAGAGACCCAGTACTTC. The chain uses TRBV7-2 and TRBJ2-5; no clear D gene. Per germline, CDR1 SGHTA and CDR2 FQGNSA. This CDR3 has 13 amino acids. V was trimmed by 6 bases and J by 2 bases, leaving 10 bases between them.

This clone was seen repeatedly, ten times or more. The chain links TRBV6-4 to TRBJ2-1; 11 bases are a match to TRBD1. The CDR3 is made up of 14 amino acids. The V segment lost 2 bases and the J segment 6 bases; nucleotides outside the gene matches: 0. Germline V CDR1 and CDR2: MRHNA, SNTAGT. CDR3: CASSDGTGGNEQFF. For the CDR3, the DNA is TGTGCCAGCAGTGACGGGACAGGGGGCAATGAGCAGTTCTTC.

This clone was detected only once. This chain joins TRBV5-1 and TRBJ1-1; weak D call: TRBD1 (5 bases). The V end lost 5 bases, the J end lost 7 bases, and 12 bases lay between the germline ends. CDR1 and CDR2 from the germline V gene are SGHRS and YFSETQ. The CDR3 runs 12 residues. CDR3 amino acids: CASSRGRHEAFF. In DNA, the CDR3 is TGCGCCAGCAGTAGGGGCAGACATGAAGCTTTCTTT.

Of note for this clone: At one end the junction does not follow the germline gene, possibly because of a read error. The J gene is TRBJ1-2, the V gene TRBV29-1, with a tentative D call TRBD1 (5 bases). CDR3 length: 13 residues. Germline lookup yields CDR1 SQVTM and CDR2 ANQGSEA. The CDR3 DNA is TGCAGCGTTGAGGGGCAGTCTCTTCATGGGTACACCTTC. This encodes CSVEGQSLHGYTF.

This chain uses TRBV28 with TRBJ2-1, with 9 bases fitting TRBD1. The CDR3 extends over 19 amino acids. Per germline, CDR1 MDHEN and CDR2 SYDVKM. The V and J ends lost 6 bases and 2 bases, in that order; junction bases with no gene match: 17. This CDR3 reads CASSPRGQGKGVPYNEQFF. In DNA, the CDR3 is TGTGCCAGCAGCCCCCGAGGACAGGGGAAAGGGGTCCCCTACAATGAGCAGTTCTTC. Based on the CDR3 plus reference TRBV28 and TRBJ2-1, the full variable domain is DVKVTQSSRYLVKRTGEKVFLECVQDMDHENMFWYRQDPGLGLRLIYFSYDVKMKEKGDIPEGYSVSREKKERFSLILESASTNQTSMYLCASSPRGQGKGVPYNEQFFGPGTRLTVL.

The chain links TRBV13 to TRBJ1-2; D unclear. This CDR3 is built from 13 residues. The germline V gene has CDR1 PRHDT and CDR2 FYEKMQ (reference sequence). The ends were cut back, 1 base at V and 2 bases at J, with 5 bases in the middle. For the CDR3, the DNA is TGTGCCAGCAGCTTAGAAGGAAACTATGGCTACACCTTC. Its translation: CASSLEGNYGYTF.

The genes are TRBV4-3 and TRBJ2-1; possibly TRBD2 for D (6 bases). The V end lost 2 bases, the J end lost 4 bases, and 18 bases lay between the germline ends. Germline lookup yields CDR1 LGHNA and CDR2 YSLEER. This CDR3 is built from 17 residues. The DNA for the CDR3 is TGCGCCAGCAGCCAAACAGCGGGTAGCGGTACATACAATGAGCAGTTCTTC. It yields the protein CASSQTAGSGTYNEQFF.

This clone was seen a single time. The rearrangement links TRBV5-4 to TRBJ2-1, with 9 bases lining up with TRBD1. This CDR3 spans 14 amino acids. J was trimmed by 4 bases and V by 4 bases; bases with no gene match: 3. Germline V gives CDR1 SGHNT, CDR2 YYREEE (reference sequence). CDR3 amino acids: CASSLGTGYNEQFF. DNA of the CDR3: TGTGCCAGCAGCCTAGGGACAGGGTACAATGAGCAGTTCTTC.

The chain links TRBV6-6 to TRBJ1-5; D not certain. The germline V and J ends were trimmed by 3 bases and 8 bases, with 11 bases remaining between them. Germline values: CDR1 MNHNY, CDR2 SVGAGI (reference sequence). This CDR3 has 13 residues. The CDR3 nucleotides are TGTGCCAGCAGTTATCATCCTTGGGAGCCCCAGCATTTT. Its protein is CASSYHPWEPQHF.

CDR3 amino acids: CASSWRGKGYGYTF. For the CDR3, the DNA is TGTGCCAGCAGCTGGCGGGGAAAGGGCTATGGCTACACCTTC. The chain uses TRBV5-8 and TRBJ1-2; D is uncertain. This CDR3 comprises 14 residues. V lost 3 bases and J lost 4, with 13 bases in between. Germline V gene sequence: CDR1 SGHTS, CDR2 YDEGEE.

This clone was recorded a few times. The chain recombines TRBV2 with TRBJ1-1, with 7 nucleotides matching TRBD1. The CDR3 is 13 amino acids. Trimming removed 3 bases from V and 5 bases from J; junction bases left unmatched: 3. Germline V CDR1 and CDR2: SNHLY, FYNNEI. Written as DNA, the CDR3 is TGTGCCAGCAGTGACCTGGGACAGACTGAAGCTTTCTTT. This sequence encodes CASSDLGQTEAFF.

The gene calls are TRBV19 and TRBJ1-2; D not resolved. Germline values: CDR1 LNHDA, CDR2 SQIVND (reference sequence). V was shortened by 7 bases and J by 4 bases, with 25 bases between the two germline ends. The CDR3 length is 17 residues. The CDR3 bases are TGTGCCAGTACTCCCACCCGGAGCGTCATCCTTACCTATGGCTACACCTTC. It yields the protein CASTPTRSVILTYGYTF.

CDR3 sequence: CASSPLGGIQETQYF. CDR3 DNA sequence: TGTGCCAGCAGCCCATTAGGGGGGATCCAAGAGACCCAGTACTTC. This chain links TRBV5-6 with TRBJ2-5; D might be TRBD1 or TRBD2, each matching 6 bases. With 4 bases removed from V and 1 base from J, the gap between germline ends came to 14 bases. CDR3 length equals 15 residues. Germline V CDR1 and CDR2: SGHDT, YYEEEE.

This clone has just a few counts. The chain employs TRBV10-1 and TRBJ1-6; the D gene is possibly TRBD1 (5 bases). Germline V lookup: CDR1 WNHNN, CDR2 SYGVQD (reference sequence). The CDR3 is made up of 12 amino acids. Trimming took 2 bases from V and 9 from J, leaving 5 bases between them. CDR3 sequence (DNA): TGCGCCAGCAGTGAGGGGACTTCACCCCTCCACTTT. Encoded protein: CASSEGTSPLHF.

This chain uses TRBV5-1 with TRBJ2-7, with no clear D. CDR1 and CDR2 (germline): SGHRS, YFSETQ. Trimming removed 0 bases from V and 3 bases from J, with 10 bases in between. CDR3 length: 14 residues. CDR3 sequence: CASSLGSNNYEQYV. CDR3 sequence (DNA): TGCGCCAGCAGCTTGGGATCGAATAACTACGAGCAGTACGTC.

This rearrangement joins TRBV7-2 to TRBJ1-5; D ambiguous. The CDR3 contains 15 residues. Per the germline V gene, CDR1 is SGHTA and CDR2 is FQGNSA. With 5 bases removed from V and 1 base from J, the gap between germline ends came to 12 bases. The DNA of the CDR3 is TGTGCCAGCAGCCTAACGACGGGCAGCAATCAGCCCCAGCATTTT. Translating gives CASSLTTGSNQPQHF.

The chain links TRBV30 to TRBJ1-4, with D possibly matching TRBD1 (5 bases). Germline CDR1 and CDR2: GTSNPN and SVGIG (reference sequence). The CDR3 is 16 residues long. Trimming cost V 0 bases and J 5 bases, with 16 bases left between them. CDR3: CAWSVAWVGVNEKLFF. CDR3 bases: TGTGCCTGGAGTGTCGCCTGGGTAGGGGTGAATGAAAAACTGTTTTTT.

V is TRBV12-5 and J is TRBJ1-5; D uncertain. With 5 bases removed from V and 2 bases from J, the gap between germline ends came to 7 bases. Germline V gene data show CDR1 as LGHNT and CDR2 as FRNRAP. This CDR3 has 13 residues. This chain's CDR3 is CASGPSGNQPQHF. The CDR3, as DNA: TGTGCTAGTGGTCCATCTGGCAATCAGCCCCAGCATTTT. Drawing the rest from reference TRBV12-5 and TRBJ1-5, the complete variable domain is DARVTQTPRHKVTEMGQEVTMRCQPILGHNTVFWYRQTMMQGLELLAYFRNRAPLDDSGMPKDRFSAEMPDATLATLKIQPSEPRDSAVYFCASGPSGNQPQHFGDGTRLSIL.

The J gene is TRBJ2-3, the V gene TRBV9, with D possibly being TRBD1 (7 bases). The CDR3 is made up of 19 amino acids. Germline lookup yields CDR1 SGDLS and CDR2 YYNGEE. V shed 4 bases and J shed 0 bases, with 24 bases lying between them. CDR3 coding DNA: TGTGCCAGCAGCCATTCGAGGGGGCGTGGGGGGCCTAGCACAGATACGCAGTATTTT. Residues: CASSHSRGRGGPSTDTQYF.

Here the CDR3 reads CASSLQGSQNLNYGYTF. The DNA of the CDR3 is TGTGCCAGCAGCTTGCAGGGATCCCAAAACCTCAACTATGGCTACACCTTC. The V and J genes are TRBV5-6 and TRBJ1-2, with a weak D call TRBD1 (5 bases). This CDR3 spans 17 amino acids. With 1 base removed from V and 2 bases from J, the gap between germline ends came to 18 bases. From germline, CDR1 is SGHDT and CDR2 YYEEEE.

This chain connects TRBV19 to TRBJ1-1, with D unclear. The germline V gene has CDR1 LNHDA and CDR2 SQIVND (reference sequence). The CDR3 totals 13 residues. Trimming pared 4 bases from V and 5 bases from J, leaving 11 bases between. This CDR3 is CASSNGFVTEAFF. The CDR3 DNA is TGTGCCAGTAGTAACGGGTTCGTGACTGAAGCTTTCTTT.